The source of this TCR beta chain is a study of blood T cell repertoires in COVID-19. Between the trimmed V and J ends, which lost 7 bases and 2 bases, there was a span of 16 bases. Germline values: CDR1 LNHDA, CDR2 SQIVND (reference sequence). This CDR3 contains 15 residues. Profiling relied on immunoSEQ multiplex PCR, and the TCRdb table lists in-frame clones only, not all of them. Altogether some 70,000 clones are present, around 87% being singletons, with the ten largest covering around 8%. V gene TRBV19 combines with J gene TRBJ2-3; unclear D gene. The specimen sequenced was peripheral blood. This receptor was taken from a man aged 45-65 years with active COVID-19. The CDR3 protein is CASTALAGPTDTQYF. As DNA, the CDR3 is TGTGCCAGTACCGCCTTGGCAGGCCCCACAGATACGCAGTATTTT.